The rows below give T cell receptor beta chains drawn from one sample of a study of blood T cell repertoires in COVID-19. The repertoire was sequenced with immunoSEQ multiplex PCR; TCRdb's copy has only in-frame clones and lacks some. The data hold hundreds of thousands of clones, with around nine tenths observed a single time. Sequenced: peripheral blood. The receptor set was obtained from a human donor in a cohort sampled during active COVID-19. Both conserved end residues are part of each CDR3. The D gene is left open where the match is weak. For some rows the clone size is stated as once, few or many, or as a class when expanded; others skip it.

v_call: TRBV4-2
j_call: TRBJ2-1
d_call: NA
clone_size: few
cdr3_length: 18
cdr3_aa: CASSQDEDEGRGHNEQFF
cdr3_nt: TGTGCCAGCAGCCAAGATGAGGACGAGGGCCGAGGTCACAATGAGCAGTTCTTC

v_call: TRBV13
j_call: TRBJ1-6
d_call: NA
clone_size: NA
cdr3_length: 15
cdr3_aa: CASSLTGGDGSPLHF
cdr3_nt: TGTGCCAGCAGCCTTACCGGCGGGGATGGTTCACCCCTCCACTTT

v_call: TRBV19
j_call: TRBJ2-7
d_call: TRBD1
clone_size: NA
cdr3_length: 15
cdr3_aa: CASSIKGQGTYEQYF
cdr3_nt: TGTGCCAGTAGTATAAAGGGACAGGGAACCTACGAGCAGTACTTC

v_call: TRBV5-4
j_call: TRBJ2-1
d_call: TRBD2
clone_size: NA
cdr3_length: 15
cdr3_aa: CASSKKRGTYNEQFF
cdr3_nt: TGTGCCAGCAGCAAGAAGCGGGGTACCTACAATGAGCAGTTCTTC

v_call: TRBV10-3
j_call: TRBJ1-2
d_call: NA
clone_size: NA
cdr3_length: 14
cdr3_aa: CAISESRANYGYTF
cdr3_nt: TGTGCCATCAGTGAGTCACGCGCTAACTATGGCTACACCTTC

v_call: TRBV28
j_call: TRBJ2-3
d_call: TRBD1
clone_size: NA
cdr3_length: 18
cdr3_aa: CASSYPGQGARRADTQYF
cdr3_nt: TGTGCCAGCAGCTACCCGGGACAGGGGGCGCGTCGGGCAGATACGCAGTATTTT

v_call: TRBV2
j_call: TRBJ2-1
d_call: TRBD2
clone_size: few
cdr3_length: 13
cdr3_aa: CASSEDSGVRRFF
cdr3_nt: TGTGCCAGCAGTGAAGACAGCGGGGTCCGTCGGTTCTTC

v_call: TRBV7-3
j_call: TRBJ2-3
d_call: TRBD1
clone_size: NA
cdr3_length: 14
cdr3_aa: CASSFGTGTDTQYF
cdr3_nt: TGTGCCAGCAGCTTTGGGACAGGAACAGATACGCAGTATTTT

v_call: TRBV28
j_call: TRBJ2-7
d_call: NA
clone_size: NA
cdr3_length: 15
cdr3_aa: CASSFPQGDDYEQYF
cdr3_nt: TGTGCCAGCAGTTTCCCACAGGGCGACGACTACGAGCAGTACTTC

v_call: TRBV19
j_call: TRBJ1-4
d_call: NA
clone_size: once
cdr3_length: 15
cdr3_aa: CASSNTGTTNEKLFF
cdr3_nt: TGTGCCAGTAGTAATACAGGGACAACTAATGAAAAACTGTTTTTT

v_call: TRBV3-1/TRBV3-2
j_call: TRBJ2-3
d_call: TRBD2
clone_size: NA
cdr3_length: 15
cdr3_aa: CASEPSGGAKDTQYF
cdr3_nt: TGTGCCAGCGAGCCTAGCGGGGGGGCAAAAGATACGCAGTATTTT

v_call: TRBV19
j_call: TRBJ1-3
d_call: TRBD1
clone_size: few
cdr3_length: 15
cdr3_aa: CASRGQGLLGNTIYF
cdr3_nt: TGTGCCAGTAGGGGACAGGGTCTTCTTGGAAACACCATATATTTT

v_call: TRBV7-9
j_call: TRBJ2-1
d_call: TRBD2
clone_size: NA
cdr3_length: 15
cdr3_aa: CASSPGTSGSNEQFF
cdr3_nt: TGTGCCAGCAGCCCCGGGACTAGCGGGAGCAATGAGCAGTTCTTC

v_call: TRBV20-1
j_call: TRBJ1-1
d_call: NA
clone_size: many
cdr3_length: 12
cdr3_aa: CSASKGDTEAFF
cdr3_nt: TGCAGTGCTAGTAAAGGGGACACTGAAGCTTTCTTT

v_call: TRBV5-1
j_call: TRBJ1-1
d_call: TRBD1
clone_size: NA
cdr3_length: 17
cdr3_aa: CASSLAPGQAMNTEAFF
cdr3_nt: TGCGCCAGCAGCTTGGCTCCGGGACAGGCCATGAACACTGAAGCTTTCTTT

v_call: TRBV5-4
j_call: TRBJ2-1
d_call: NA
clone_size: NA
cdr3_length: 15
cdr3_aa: CASSSTKMAYNEQFF
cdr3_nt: TGTGCCAGCAGCTCTACTAAAATGGCCTACAATGAGCAGTTCTTC

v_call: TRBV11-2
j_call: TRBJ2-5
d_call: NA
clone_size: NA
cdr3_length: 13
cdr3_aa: CASSLAPPETQYF
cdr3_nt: TGTGCCAGCAGCTTAGCCCCTCCAGAGACCCAGTACTTC

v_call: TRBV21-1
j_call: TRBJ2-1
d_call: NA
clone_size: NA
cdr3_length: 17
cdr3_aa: CASSNGSRISGSNEQFF
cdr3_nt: TGTGCCAGCAGCAATGGGAGCCGCATTAGCGGGAGCAATGAGCAGTTCTTC

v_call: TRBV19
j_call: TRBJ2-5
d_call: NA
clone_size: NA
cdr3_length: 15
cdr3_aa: CASSIRFLGTETQYF
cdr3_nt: TGTGCCAGTAGTATTCGGTTCCTAGGAACCGAGACCCAGTACTTC

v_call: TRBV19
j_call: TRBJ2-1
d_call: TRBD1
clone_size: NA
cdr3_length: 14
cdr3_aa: CASSISQGAGEQFF
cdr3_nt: TGTGCCAGTAGTATTTCGCAGGGGGCCGGTGAGCAGTTCTTC

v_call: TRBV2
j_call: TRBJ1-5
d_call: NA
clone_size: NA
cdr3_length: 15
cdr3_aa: CASSPRRDSNQPQHF
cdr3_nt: TGTGCCAGCAGCCCGAGACGGGATAGCAATCAGCCCCAGCATTTT

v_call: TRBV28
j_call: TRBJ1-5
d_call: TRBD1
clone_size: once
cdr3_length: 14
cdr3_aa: CASSLLTGRQPQHF
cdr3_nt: TGTGCCAGCAGTTTACTGACAGGGCGTCAGCCCCAGCATTTT